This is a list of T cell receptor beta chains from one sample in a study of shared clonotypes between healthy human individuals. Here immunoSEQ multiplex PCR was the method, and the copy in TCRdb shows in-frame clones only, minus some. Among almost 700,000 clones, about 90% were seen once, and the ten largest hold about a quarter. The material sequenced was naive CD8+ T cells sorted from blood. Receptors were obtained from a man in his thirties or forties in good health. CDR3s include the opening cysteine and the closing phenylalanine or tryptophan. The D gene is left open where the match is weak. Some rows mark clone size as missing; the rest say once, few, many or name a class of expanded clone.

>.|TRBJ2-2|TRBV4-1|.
CASSLTGELFF
TGCGCCAGCAGCCTCACCGGGGAGCTGTTTTTT
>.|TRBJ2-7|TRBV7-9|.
CASSLEQGYEQYF
TGTGCCAGCAGCTTAGAACAGGGCTACGAGCAGTACTTC
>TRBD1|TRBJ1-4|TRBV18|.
CASSTIWDRVSLNEKLFF
TGTGCCAGCTCAACGATCTGGGACAGGGTTTCCCTTAATGAAAAACTGTTTTTT
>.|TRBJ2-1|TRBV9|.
CASSEPLRTSEQFF
TGTGCCAGCAGCGAGCCCCTCCGGACTTCTGAGCAGTTCTTC
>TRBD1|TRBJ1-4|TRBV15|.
CATSKGTETKWAEKLFF
TGTGCCACCAGCAAGGGGACAGAAACAAAATGGGCGGAAAAACTGTTTTTT
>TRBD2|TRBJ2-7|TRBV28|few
CAASGSMYEQYF
TGTGCCGCAAGCGGGAGCATGTACGAGCAGTACTTC
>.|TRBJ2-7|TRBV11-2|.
CASSSLLTRYEQYF
TGTGCCAGCAGCTCCTTACTCACCCGCTACGAGCAGTACTTC
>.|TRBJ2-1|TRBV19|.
CASSIGRWPNRGEQFF
TGTGCCAGTAGTATAGGACGATGGCCCAATCGAGGGGAGCAGTTCTTC
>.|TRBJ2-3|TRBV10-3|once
CAISDKRPGQDTQYF
TGTGCCATCAGTGATAAGCGCCCAGGGCAGGATACGCAGTATTTT
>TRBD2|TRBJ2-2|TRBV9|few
CASNVDRTSGSRELFF
TGTGCCAGTAACGTAGATAGGACTAGCGGGAGTCGGGAGCTGTTTTTT
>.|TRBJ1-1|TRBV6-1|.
CASKDRGGVGEAFF
TGTGCCAGCAAGGACAGAGGAGGGGTCGGCGAAGCTTTCTTT
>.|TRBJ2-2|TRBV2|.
CASEGWRDAGELFF
TGTGCCAGCGAGGGGTGGCGGGACGCCGGGGAGCTGTTTTTT
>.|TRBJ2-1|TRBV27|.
CASSFLGSSYNEQFF
TGTGCCAGCAGTTTCCTGGGCAGCTCCTACAATGAGCAGTTCTTC
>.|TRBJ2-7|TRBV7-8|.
CASSLRSGYEQYF
TGTGCCAGCAGCTTAAGGAGTGGCTACGAGCAGTACTTC
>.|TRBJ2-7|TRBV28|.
CASSFWRASSYEQYF
TGTGCCAGCAGTTTTTGGCGAGCGAGCTCCTACGAGCAGTACTTC
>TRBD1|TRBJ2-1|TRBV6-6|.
CASSGTGGFNEQFF
TGTGCCAGCAGTGGGACAGGGGGGTTCAATGAGCAGTTCTTC
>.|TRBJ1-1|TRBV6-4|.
CASSDFGSQIMNTEAFF
TGTGCCAGCAGTGACTTTGGCTCCCAGATAATGAACACTGAAGCTTTCTTT
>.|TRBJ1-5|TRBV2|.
CASSVVTDWRNQPQHF
TGTGCCAGCAGTGTGGTGACAGACTGGCGCAATCAGCCCCAGCATTTT
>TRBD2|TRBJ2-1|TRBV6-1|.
CASSDYSGRPYNEQFF
TGTGCCAGCAGTGATTATAGCGGGAGACCCTACAATGAGCAGTTCTTC
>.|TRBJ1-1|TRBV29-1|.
CSVASARNTEAFF
TGCAGCGTTGCTTCGGCCAGGAACACTGAAGCTTTCTTT
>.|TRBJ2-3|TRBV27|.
CASSGRRVTATDTQYF
TGTGCCAGCAGCGGGCGACGGGTTACAGCCACAGATACGCAGTATTTT
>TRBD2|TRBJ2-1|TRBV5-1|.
CASSLESPGGHNEQFF
TGCGCCAGCAGCTTGGAGTCGCCGGGAGGCCACAATGAGCAGTTCTTC
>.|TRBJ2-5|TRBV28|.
CASSPRLVSPQRETQYF
TGTGCCAGCAGTCCCCGACTAGTATCCCCTCAGAGGGAGACCCAGTACTTC
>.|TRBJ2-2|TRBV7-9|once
CASSLTSRSTGELFF
TGTGCCAGCAGCCTCACTAGCAGGAGCACCGGGGAGCTGTTTTTT
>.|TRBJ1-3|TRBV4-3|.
CASSQWDVSSGNTIYF
TGCGCCAGCAGCCAGTGGGACGTTAGCTCTGGAAACACCATATATTTT
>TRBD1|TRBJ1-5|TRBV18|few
CASSDGRDREIVAQHF
TGTGCCAGCTCAGATGGCCGGGACAGGGAAATCGTGGCCCAGCATTTT
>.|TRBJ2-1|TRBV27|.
CASSFSGAVNEQFF
TGTGCCAGCAGTTTTTCGGGGGCGGTCAATGAGCAGTTCTTC
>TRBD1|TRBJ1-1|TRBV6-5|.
CASSYGQGLEEAFF
TGTGCCAGCAGTTACGGACAGGGTTTGGAAGAAGCTTTCTTT
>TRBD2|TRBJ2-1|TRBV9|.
CASSDHYSGSWNEQFF
TGTGCCAGCAGCGACCACTATAGCGGGAGTTGGAATGAGCAGTTCTTC
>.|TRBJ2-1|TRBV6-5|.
CASSYYLAATYNEQFF
TGTGCCAGCAGTTATTACTTAGCGGCCACCTACAATGAGCAGTTCTTC
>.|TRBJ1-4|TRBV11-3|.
CASNPWVFF
TGTGCCAGCAACCCATGGGTTTTTTTT
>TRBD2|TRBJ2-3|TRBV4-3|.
CASSQDWAGGSTDTQYF
TGCGCCAGCAGCCAAGACTGGGCCGGGGGGAGCACAGATACGCAGTATTTT
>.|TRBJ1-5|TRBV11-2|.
CASSLEGENQPQHF
TGTGCCAGCAGCTTAGAAGGAGAGAATCAGCCCCAGCATTTT
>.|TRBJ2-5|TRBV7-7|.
CASSLARDTQETQYF
TGTGCTAGCAGCTTAGCGCGCGACACCCAAGAGACCCAGTACTTC
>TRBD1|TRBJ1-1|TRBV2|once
CASSWGTGEAFF
TGTGCCAGCAGTTGGGGGACAGGGGAAGCTTTCTTT
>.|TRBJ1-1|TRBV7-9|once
CASSLAVERAFF
TGTGCCAGCAGCTTAGCCGTGGAGAGGGCTTTCTTT
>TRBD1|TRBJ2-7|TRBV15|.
CATSESRTGNYEQYF
TGTGCCACCAGCGAGAGTCGGACAGGAAACTACGAGCAGTACTTC
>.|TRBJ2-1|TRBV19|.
CASSIPPHNEQFF
TGTGCCAGTAGTATTCCCCCCCACAATGAGCAGTTCTTC
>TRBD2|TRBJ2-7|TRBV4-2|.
CASSYTGRELAEQYF
TGTGCCAGCAGTTATACTGGGCGGGAGCTGGCCGAGCAGTACTTC
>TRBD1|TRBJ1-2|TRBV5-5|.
CASSPRYPGTGPYGYTF
TGTGCCAGCAGCCCCCGGTACCCTGGGACAGGTCCCTATGGCTACACCTTC
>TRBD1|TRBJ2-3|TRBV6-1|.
CASSARGLRATDTQYF
TGTGCCAGCAGTGCCAGGGGGCTAAGGGCGACAGATACGCAGTATTTT